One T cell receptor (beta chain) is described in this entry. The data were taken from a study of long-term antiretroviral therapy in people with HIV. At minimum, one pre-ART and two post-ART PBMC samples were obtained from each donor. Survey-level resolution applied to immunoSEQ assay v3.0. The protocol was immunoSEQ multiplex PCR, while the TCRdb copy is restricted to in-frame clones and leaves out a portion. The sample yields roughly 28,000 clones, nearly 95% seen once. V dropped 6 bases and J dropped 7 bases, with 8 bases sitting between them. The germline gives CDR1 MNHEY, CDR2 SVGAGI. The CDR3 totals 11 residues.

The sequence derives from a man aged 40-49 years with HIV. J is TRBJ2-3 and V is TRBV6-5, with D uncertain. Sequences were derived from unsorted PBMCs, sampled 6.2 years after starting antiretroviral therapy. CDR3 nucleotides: TGTGCCAGCAGCTATATGCATACGCAGTATTTT. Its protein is CASSYMHTQYF.